This T cell receptor (beta chain) is from a study of T cells in Graves' hyperthyroidism and ophthalmopathy (dated by TCRdb to about 2019). Regarding the research as a whole: Peripheral blood was collected at initial diagnosis, before any treatment. TCR V-J signatures able to tell the groups apart were searched for in a discovery cohort of 95 to 100 patients, of whom 40 to 45 had Graves' ophthalmopathy and some 60 had stable Graves' hyperthyroidism. Prospective prediction of ophthalmopathy was tested in an independent validation cohort consisting of some 18 hyperthyroidism patients and more than 15 patients who later progressed to ophthalmopathy. The approximately 100 discovery patients were randomly divided into training and test sets at a 7:3 ratio. Thyroid tissue and blood T-cell repertoires from six or seven Graves' hyperthyroidism patients were also compared in the study. Once sampling was done, hyperthyroidism patients were given methimazole at a starting dose of 30 mg daily, whereas ophthalmopathy patients were given high-dose intravenous methylprednisolone. The paper reports TCR Vbeta CDR3 sequencing of approximately 130 peripheral blood samples: around 45 ophthalmopathy, under 80 hyperthyroidism and some 17 progressor patients. Overall study outcomes, separate from this receptor: No statistical method was used to set the sample size in advance, and investigators knew the group allocation. A 13 V-J signature model separated ophthalmopathy from stable hyperthyroidism, with approximately 86% sensitivity and 81% to 83% specificity in cross-validation and 80%/75% in testing. In validation, the model predicted progression to ophthalmopathy a median of 6.5 months before onset, with roughly 68% sensitivity and about 72% specificity. Blood samples also contained most of the expanded thyroid clonotypes (frequency above 0.001), which suggests that blood repertoires may reflect thyroid immune responses.

Stable Graves' hyperthyroidism was defined as no progression to ophthalmopathy during 18 months of follow-up. Hyperthyroidism patients were newly diagnosed, had a disease duration of under 2 months, and were aged 18 to 65 years. Patients with uncontrolled infections, other autoimmune diseases, pregnancy or lactation were excluded. Diagnoses relied on clinical symptoms, serum thyroxine and TRAb, thyroid ultrasound and orbital computed tomography. PBMCs were isolated from more than 8 ml of fresh peripheral blood by Ficoll-Paque density gradient centrifugation. Trizol reagent was used to extract total RNA, and RNA quality was then checked on an Agilent 2100 Bioanalyzer. TCR beta CDR3 regions were amplified from RNA transcripts. The first round of RT-PCR for the TCR CDR3 was performed with the HTBI primer set and the Qiagen OneStep RT-PCR kit. The libraries were constructed in a second round of multiplex PCR and then size-selected and purified. Paired-end sequencing of the libraries was performed with 100 bp reads on an Illumina HiSeq2000. The study's own analysis went as follows. SOAPnuke was used to process the raw data, throwing out any read that contained adapters or uncalled bases, had a mean Phred below 15, or lacked an exact constant-primer or identifier match. COPE v1.2.5 was used to merge the high-quality paired reads, and each unique nucleotide sequence was defined as a clonotype. MiTCR v1.1 was used to align the clonotypes against IMGT TRBV, TRBD and TRBJ reference segments. Analysis was restricted to V-J combinations with a frequency above 0.0001, which covered 98% to 99.2% of repertoires. A TCS score was defined as the ratio of F50 (clonal expansion) to E x V (chaos), with BLOSUM62-based TCRdist applied between CDR3 peptides within each V-J. Welch's t-statistics and random forest reduced 500 to 650 V-J features to under 15, which were used in a naive Bayes classifier (R e1071). TCRdb handled the public reads itself, with Q25 trimming in fastp and clone calling in MiXCR, and kept productive beta chains. Entries are consolidated by CDR3 protein sequence, retaining the most common genes and DNA. In this record, the V and J calls reflect TCRdb's handling and not the investigators' own analysis. The sample has 300,000 to 400,000 distinct CDR3 sequences on record, around 23% of them singletons. Less than 65% of the sample is taken by the ten largest.

Counted from cysteine to phenylalanine, this CDR3 has 15 amino acids. Only the CDR3 DNA is retained, 45 bases long and in frame from the first base. After removal of 1 base from V and 10 bases from J, the junction retains 6 bases not matched to a gene. The germline V gene yields MNHNS for CDR1 and SASEGT for CDR2. This clonotype was seen at least ten times. Its antigen is still unknown. Base quality data are lacking; no much larger clone is found one base away. This clonotype was obtained from a woman aged 50 to 60 with Graves' hyperthyroidism. Sequenced sample: blood. The chain was built from TRBV6-1 and TRBJ2-3, with 12 bases aligning to TRBD2. The nucleotide sequence reads TGTGCCAGCAGTGAAGAATGGACTAGCGGGATGGCGCAGTATTTT. This codes for CASSEEWTSGMAQYF.